This passage covers 6 T cell receptor beta chains from one sample sequenced in a study of T cells after yellow fever vaccination (dated 2019 in TCRdb). The library was produced with 5' RACE. The data were produced on an Illumina HiSeq 2500. TCRdb trimmed the raw reads at Q25, called clones with MiXCR and kept productive beta chains. Records with the same CDR3 protein are collapsed into one entry carrying the most frequent genes and DNA. The table for this sample lists 620,000 or so distinct CDR3 sequences; about a sixth of them were counted only once. Clones ranked in the top ten supply 17% of the sample. The treatment or condition label here, explained by the study, means: live attenuated yellow fever vaccine strain. The material was PBMCs, obtained 5 to 6 days after the first yellow fever vaccination. All receptors derive from a man aged 18-30 years who received the YFV17D yellow fever vaccine.

CDR3 loop: CASSQDTGNVLAEAFF. The CDR3 coding sequence is TGCGCCAGCAGCCAAGATACAGGGAACGTATTAGCTGAAGCTTTCTTT. J is TRBJ1-1 and V is TRBV4-3; D is perhaps TRBD1 (6 bases). Germline V gives CDR1 LGHNA, CDR2 YSLEER. Trimming took off 0 bases at V and 6 bases at J, with 17 bases between the two ends. The CDR3 consists of 16 residues.

J is TRBJ2-2 and V is TRBV6-5, with D hard to call. CDR1 MNHEY and CDR2 SVGAGI come from the germline V gene. The CDR3 sequence is 16 residues long. Trimming removed 4 bases from V and 3 bases from J, with 15 bases in between. The DNA of the CDR3 is TGTGCCAGCAGTTTGGGATTAGTTAGGGACACCGGGGAGCTGTTTTTT. Protein sequence: CASSLGLVRDTGELFF.

The V call is TRBV6-2 or TRBV6-3, the J call TRBJ1-5; perhaps TRBD1 as D (5 bases). V lost 4 bases to trimming and J lost 6 bases, with 13 bases between them. The CDR3 is made up of 14 amino acids. CDR1 is MNHEY and CDR2 is SVGEGT in the germline V gene. The CDR3 is CASSFSRGSQPQHF. Written as DNA, the CDR3 is TGTGCCAGCAGTTTCTCTCGGGGCTCTCAGCCCCAGCATTTT.

The chain links TRBV6-5 to TRBJ1-6; perhaps TRBD1 as D (5 bases). This CDR3 comprises 16 residues. Germline V gene lookup returns CDR1 MNHEY and CDR2 SVGAGI. Between the trimmed V and J ends, which lost 4 bases and 0 bases, there was a span of 10 bases. CDR3 coding DNA: TGTGCCAGCAGTTCGCCAGGGAGCTCCTATAATTCACCCCTCCACTTT. Translated: CASSSPGSSYNSPLHF.

V is TRBV7-2 and J is TRBJ2-7; D assignment may be TRBD1 or TRBD2 (5 bases each). The CDR3 runs to 15 residues. Germline V gene data show CDR1 as SGHTA and CDR2 as FQGNSA. V was shortened by 1 base and J by 4 bases, with 14 bases between the two germline ends. CDR3 loop: CASSLVGVGTYEQYV. CDR3 DNA: TGTGCCAGCAGCTTAGTGGGGGTGGGGACGTACGAGCAGTACGTC.

This clonotype appeared a few times. The genes are TRBV20-1 and TRBJ2-7; 7 bases are shared with TRBD1. The CDR3 is 13 amino acids. CDR1 is DFQATT, CDR2 SNEGSKA, per germline (reference sequence). Trimming at V came to 3 bases and at J to 4 bases, leaving 6 bases not matched to a gene. The CDR3 nucleotides read TGCAGTGCTAGGGGACAGCCCGGATACGAGCAGTACTTC. As protein: CSARGQPGYEQYF.